The 5 T cell receptor beta chains below come from one sample, sequenced in a study of T cells after yellow fever vaccination. Using its own MiXCR run on the 5' RACE reads, TCRdb lists one record per CDR3 protein. The table includes 50,000 to 60,000 distinct CDR3 sequences, approximately 6.6% detected once. Sequenced material: CD8+ T cells not binding an NS4B(214-222) dextramer, sorted from PBMCs, taken roughly seven weeks after the first yellow fever vaccination. The receptors come from a man aged 18-30 years who received the YFV17D yellow fever vaccine.

The CDR3 region has the DNA TGTGCCAGCAGCGTAGTGGGGGGACGAGGAGAGACCCAGTACTTC. Translating it yields CASSVVGGRGETQYF. The chain carries TRBV9 and TRBJ2-5, with a possible D match to TRBD2 (6 bases). The CDR3 consists of 15 residues. Germline V gene lookup returns CDR1 SGDLS and CDR2 YYNGEE. V shed 0 bases and J shed 4 bases, with 13 bases lying between them.

This clonotype has just a few counts. V and J are TRBV28 and TRBJ2-7, with a weak D call TRBD2 (6 bases). Deletions cut 6 bases from V and 4 bases from J, with 22 bases between. CDR1 and CDR2 from the germline V gene are MDHEN and SYDVKM. This CDR3 contains 16 residues. The DNA of the CDR3 is TGTGCCAGCAGCACCCCTGGGACTGAGTCTAAGTACGAGCAGTACGTC. Its translation is CASSTPGTESKYEQYV.

The J gene is TRBJ1-4, the V gene TRBV7-9; 8 nucleotides agree with TRBD1. The CDR3 is 14 amino acids. V lost 5 bases to trimming and J lost 11 bases; unmatched junction nucleotides: 10. Germline values: CDR1 SEHNR, CDR2 FQNEAQ (reference sequence). CDR3 residues: CASSLTQGARKLFF. CDR3 DNA sequence: TGTGCCAGCAGCCTCACCCAGGGGGCGAGGAAACTGTTTTTT.

A few counts support this clonotype. V and J are TRBV5-1 and TRBJ1-1, with D maybe TRBD1 (5 bases). Germline V gene lookup returns CDR1 SGHRS and CDR2 YFSETQ. The V end was cut by 6 bases, the J end by 0 bases, with 12 bases between. The CDR3 consists of 14 residues. In DNA form, the CDR3 reads TGCGCCAGCACCTCCGAGGGGATGAACACTGAAGCTTTCTTT. It encodes CASTSEGMNTEAFF.

Comment on this clonotype: A much larger clone differs from this one at a single base, so this may be a read error. CDR3 residues: CASSVEGELDTQYF. The CDR3 nucleotides are TGTGCCAGCAGCGTAGAGGGAGAGCTAGATACGCAGTATTTT. V usage is TRBV9 and J usage is TRBJ2-3; weak D call: TRBD2 (5 bases). The germline CDR1 and CDR2 sequences are SGDLS and YYNGEE. The germline V and J ends were trimmed by 0 bases and 5 bases, with 10 bases remaining between them. The CDR3 covers 14 residues.